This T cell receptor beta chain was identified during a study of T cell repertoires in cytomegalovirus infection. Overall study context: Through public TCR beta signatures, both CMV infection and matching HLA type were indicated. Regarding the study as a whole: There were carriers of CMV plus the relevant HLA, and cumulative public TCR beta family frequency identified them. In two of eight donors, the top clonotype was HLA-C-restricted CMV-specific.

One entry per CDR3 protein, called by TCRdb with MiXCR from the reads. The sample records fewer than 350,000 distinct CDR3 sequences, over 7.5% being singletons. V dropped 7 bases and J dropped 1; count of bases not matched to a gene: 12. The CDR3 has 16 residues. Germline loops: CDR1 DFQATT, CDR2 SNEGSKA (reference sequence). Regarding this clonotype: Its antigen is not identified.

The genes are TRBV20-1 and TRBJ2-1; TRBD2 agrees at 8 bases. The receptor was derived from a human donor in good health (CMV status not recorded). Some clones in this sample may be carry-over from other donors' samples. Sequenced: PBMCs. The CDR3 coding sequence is TGCAGTGGAGACCTTCGGGAGGGGAAATCCTACAATGAGCAGTTCTTC. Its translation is CSGDLREGKSYNEQFF.